This T cell receptor beta chain was obtained from a study of blood T cell repertoires in COVID-19. Across the study: Acute and convalescent COVID-19 samples came from the United States, Italy and Spain.

TCRdb's table, derived via immunoSEQ multiplex PCR, lists solely in-frame clones and lacks some. The table shows 250,000 to 300,000 clones, with around 79% occurring only once. There are 15 residues in the CDR3. Germline trimming cut 6 bases from V and 5 bases from J; bases unmatched to any gene: 10. Germline V CDR1 and CDR2: LNHDA, SQIVND (reference sequence). The chain is built from TRBV19 and TRBJ2-4; 7 nucleotides match TRBD2. This receptor was identified in a woman of 80 years or more with acute or convalescent COVID-19. The specimen was peripheral blood. The CDR3 loop reads CASRNPAGRENIQYF. Written as DNA, the CDR3 is TGTGCCAGTAGAAATCCCGCGGGGAGGGAAAACATTCAGTACTTC.